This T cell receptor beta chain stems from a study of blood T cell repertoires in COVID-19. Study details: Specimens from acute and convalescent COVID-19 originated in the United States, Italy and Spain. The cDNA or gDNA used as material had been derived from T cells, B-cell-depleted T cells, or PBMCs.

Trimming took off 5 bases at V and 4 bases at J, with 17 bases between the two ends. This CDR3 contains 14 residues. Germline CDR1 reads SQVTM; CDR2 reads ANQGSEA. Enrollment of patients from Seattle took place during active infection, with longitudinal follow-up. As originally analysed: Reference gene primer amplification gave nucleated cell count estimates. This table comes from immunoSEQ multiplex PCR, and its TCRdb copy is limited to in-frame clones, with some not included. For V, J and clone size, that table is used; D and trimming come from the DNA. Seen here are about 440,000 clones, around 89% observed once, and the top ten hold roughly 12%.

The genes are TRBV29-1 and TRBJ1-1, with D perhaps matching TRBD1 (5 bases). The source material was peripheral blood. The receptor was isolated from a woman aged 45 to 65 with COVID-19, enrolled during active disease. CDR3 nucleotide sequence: TGCAGCGTTACTTATGGGGTGGGGGGCACTGAAGCTTTCTTT. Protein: CSVTYGVGGTEAFF. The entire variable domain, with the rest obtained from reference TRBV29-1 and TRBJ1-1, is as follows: SAVISQKPSRDICQRGTSLTIQCQVDSQVTMMFWYRQQPGQSLTLIATANQGSEATYESGFVIDKFPISRPNLTFSTLTVSNMSPEDSSIYLCSVTYGVGGTEAFFGQGTRLTVV.